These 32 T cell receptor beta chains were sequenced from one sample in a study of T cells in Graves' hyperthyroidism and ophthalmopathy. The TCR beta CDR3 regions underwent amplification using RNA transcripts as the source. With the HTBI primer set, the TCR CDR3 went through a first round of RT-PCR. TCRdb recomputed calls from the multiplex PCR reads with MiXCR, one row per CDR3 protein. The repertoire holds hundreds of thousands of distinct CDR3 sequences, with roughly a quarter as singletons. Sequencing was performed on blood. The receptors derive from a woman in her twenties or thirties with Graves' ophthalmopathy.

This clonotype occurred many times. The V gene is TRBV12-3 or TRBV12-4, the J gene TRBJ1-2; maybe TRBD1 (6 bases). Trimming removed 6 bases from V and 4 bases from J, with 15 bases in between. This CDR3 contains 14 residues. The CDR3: CASSLGGGGYGYTF. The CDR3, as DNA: TGTGCCAGCAGCTTGGGGGGCGGAGGCTATGGCTACACCTTC.

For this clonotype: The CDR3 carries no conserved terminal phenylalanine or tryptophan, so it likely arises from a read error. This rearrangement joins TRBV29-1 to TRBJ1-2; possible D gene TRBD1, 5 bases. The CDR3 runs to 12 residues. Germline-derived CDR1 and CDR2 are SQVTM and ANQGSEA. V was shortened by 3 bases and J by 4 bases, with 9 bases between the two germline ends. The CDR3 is CSVDQGGYGYTL. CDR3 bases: TGCAGCGTTGATCAGGGCGGCTATGGCTACACCCTC.

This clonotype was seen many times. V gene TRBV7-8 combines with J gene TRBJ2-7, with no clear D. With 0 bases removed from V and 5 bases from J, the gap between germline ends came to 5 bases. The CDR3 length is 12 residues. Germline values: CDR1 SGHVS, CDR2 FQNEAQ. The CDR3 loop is CASSLAPDEQYF. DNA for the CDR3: TGTGCCAGCAGCTTAGCCCCGGACGAGCAGTACTTC.

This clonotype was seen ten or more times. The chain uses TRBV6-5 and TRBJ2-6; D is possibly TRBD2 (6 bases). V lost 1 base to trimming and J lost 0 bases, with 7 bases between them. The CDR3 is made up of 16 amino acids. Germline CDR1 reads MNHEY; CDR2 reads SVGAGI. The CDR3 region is CASSYLGGSGANVLTF. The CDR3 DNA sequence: TGTGCCAGCAGTTACTTGGGGGGCTCTGGGGCCAACGTCCTGACTTTC.

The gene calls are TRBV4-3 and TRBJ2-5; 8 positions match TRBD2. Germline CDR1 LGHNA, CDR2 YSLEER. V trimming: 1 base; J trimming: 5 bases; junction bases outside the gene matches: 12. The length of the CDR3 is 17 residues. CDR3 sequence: CASSQAGGGRLGETQYF. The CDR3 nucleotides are TGCGCCAGCAGCCAAGCTGGCGGGGGGCGGCTCGGTGAGACCCAGTACTTC.

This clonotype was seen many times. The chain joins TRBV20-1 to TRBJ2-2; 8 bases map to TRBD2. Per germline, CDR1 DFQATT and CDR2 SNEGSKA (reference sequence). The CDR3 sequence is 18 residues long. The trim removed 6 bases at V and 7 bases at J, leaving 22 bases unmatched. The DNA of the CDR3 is TGCAGTGCCCCCGACTCGGCCAGCGGGAGAGCCATTGACGGGGAGCTGTTTTTT. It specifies CSAPDSASGRAIDGELFF.

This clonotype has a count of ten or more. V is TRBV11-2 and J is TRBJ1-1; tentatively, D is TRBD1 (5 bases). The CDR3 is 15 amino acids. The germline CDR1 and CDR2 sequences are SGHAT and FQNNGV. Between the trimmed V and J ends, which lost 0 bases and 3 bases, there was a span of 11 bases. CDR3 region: CASSLDGKGDTEAFF. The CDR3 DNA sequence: TGTGCCAGCAGCTTAGATGGGAAAGGGGACACTGAAGCTTTCTTT.

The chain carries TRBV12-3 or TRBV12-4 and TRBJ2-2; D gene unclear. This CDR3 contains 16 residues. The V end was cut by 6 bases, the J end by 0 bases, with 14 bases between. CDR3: CASRPALTANTGELFF. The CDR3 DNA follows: TGTGCCAGCAGACCGGCCCTCACCGCGAACACCGGGGAGCTGTTTTTT.

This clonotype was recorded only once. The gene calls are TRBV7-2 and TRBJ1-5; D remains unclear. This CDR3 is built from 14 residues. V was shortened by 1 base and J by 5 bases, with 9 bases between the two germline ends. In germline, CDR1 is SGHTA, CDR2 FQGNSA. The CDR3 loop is CASSLGGNYQPQHF. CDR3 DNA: TGTGCCAGCAGCTTAGGCGGGAATTATCAGCCCCAGCATTTT.

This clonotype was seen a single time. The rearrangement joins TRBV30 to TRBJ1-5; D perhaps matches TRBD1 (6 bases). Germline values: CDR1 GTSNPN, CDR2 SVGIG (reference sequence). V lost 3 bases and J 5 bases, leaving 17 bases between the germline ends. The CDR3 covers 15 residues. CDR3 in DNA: TGTGCCTGGAGACAAACCCGGGGGCCGGATCAGCCCCAGCATTTT. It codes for CAWRQTRGPDQPQHF.

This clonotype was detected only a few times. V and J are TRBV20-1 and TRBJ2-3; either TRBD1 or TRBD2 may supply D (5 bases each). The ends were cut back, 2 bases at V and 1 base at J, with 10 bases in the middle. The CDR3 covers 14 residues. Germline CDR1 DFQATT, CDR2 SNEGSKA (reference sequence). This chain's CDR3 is CSARRWDGTDTQYF. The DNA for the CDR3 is TGCAGTGCTAGAAGGTGGGACGGCACAGATACGCAGTATTTT.

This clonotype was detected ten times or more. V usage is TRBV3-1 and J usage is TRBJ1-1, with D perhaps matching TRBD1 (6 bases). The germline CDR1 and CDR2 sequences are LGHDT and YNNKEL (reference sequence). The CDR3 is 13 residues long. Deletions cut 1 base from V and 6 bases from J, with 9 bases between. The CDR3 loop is CASSQVSGAEAFF. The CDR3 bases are TGTGCCAGCAGCCAAGTTTCAGGGGCTGAAGCTTTCTTT.

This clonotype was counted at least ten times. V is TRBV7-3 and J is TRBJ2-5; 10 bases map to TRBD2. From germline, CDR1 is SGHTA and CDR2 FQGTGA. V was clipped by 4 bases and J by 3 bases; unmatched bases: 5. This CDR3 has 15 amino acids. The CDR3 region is CASSYTGLAEETQYF. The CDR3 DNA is TGTGCCAGCAGCTACACCGGACTAGCGGAAGAGACCCAGTACTTC.

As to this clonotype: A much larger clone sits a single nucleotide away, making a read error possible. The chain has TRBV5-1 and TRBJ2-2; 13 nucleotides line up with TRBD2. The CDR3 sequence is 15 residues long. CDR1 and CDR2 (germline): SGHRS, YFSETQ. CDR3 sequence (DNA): TGCGCCAGCAGCCCAGGACTAGCGGGAGTCGGGGAGCTGTGTTTT. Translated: CASSPGLAGVGELCF.

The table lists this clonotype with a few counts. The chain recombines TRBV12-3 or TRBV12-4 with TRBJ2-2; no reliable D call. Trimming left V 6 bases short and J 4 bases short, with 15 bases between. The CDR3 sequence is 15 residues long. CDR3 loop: CASRLGLVITGELFF. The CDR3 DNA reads TGTGCCAGCAGATTGGGCCTAGTAATCACCGGGGAGCTGTTTTTT.

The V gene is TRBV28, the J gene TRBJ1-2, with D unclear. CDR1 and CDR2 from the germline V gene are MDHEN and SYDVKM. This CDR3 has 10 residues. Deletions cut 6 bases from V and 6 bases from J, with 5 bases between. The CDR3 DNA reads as TGTGCCAGCAGCGCTAATGGCTACACCTTC. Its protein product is CASSANGYTF.

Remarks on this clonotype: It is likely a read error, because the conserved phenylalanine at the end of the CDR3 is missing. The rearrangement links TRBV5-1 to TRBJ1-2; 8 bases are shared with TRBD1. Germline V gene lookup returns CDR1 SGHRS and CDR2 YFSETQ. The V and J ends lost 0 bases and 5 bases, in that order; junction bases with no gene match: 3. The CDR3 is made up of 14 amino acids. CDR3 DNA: TGCGCCAGCAGCTTGGTACAGGGGGGGTATGGCTACACCCTC. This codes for CASSLVQGGYGYTL.

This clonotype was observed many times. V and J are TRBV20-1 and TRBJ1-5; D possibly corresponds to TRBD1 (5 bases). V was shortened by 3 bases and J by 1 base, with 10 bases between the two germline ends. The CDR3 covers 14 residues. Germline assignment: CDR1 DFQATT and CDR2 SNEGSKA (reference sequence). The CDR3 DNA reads TGCAGTGCTAGTGTATGGGGGAGCAATCAGCCCCAGCATTTT. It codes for CSASVWGSNQPQHF.

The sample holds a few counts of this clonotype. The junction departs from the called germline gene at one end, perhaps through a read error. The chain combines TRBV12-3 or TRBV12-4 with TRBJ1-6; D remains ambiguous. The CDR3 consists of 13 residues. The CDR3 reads CASRLVLNSPLHF. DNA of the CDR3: TGTGCCAGCAGATTAGTTCTGAATTCACCCCTCCACTTT.

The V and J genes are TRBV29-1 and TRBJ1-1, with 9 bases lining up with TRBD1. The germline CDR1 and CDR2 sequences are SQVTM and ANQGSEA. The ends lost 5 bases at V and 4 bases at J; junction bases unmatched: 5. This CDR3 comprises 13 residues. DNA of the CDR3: TGCAGCGTTCGGGGACAGGGCATCACTGAAGCTTTCTTT. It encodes CSVRGQGITEAFF. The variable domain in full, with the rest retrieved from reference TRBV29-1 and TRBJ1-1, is SAVISQKPSRDICQRGTSLTIQCQVDSQVTMMFWYRQQPGQSLTLIATANQGSEATYESGFVIDKFPISRPNLTFSTLTVSNMSPEDSSIYLCSVRGQGITEAFFGQGTRLTVV.

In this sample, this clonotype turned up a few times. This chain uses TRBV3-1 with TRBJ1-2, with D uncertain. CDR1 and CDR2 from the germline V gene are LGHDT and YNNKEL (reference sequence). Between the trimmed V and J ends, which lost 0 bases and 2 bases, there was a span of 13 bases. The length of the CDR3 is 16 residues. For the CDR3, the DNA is TGTGCCAGCAGCCAAGATGGACGGACGGGAAACTATGGCTACACCTTC. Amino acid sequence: CASSQDGRTGNYGYTF. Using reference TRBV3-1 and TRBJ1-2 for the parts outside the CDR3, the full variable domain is DTAVSQTPKYLVTQMGNDKSIKCEQNLGHDTMYWYKQDSKKFLKIMFSYNNKELIINETVPNRFSPKSPDKAHLNLHINSLELGDSAVYFCASSQDGRTGNYGYTFGSGTRLTVV.

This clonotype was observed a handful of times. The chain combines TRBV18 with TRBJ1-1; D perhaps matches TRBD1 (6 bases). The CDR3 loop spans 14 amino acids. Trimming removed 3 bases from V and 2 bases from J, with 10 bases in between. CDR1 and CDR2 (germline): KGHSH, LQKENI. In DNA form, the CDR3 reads TGTGCCAGCTCACCTAGACAGGTTAACACTGAAGCTTTCTTT. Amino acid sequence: CASSPRQVNTEAFF. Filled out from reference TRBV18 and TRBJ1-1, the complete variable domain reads NAGVMQNPRHLVRRRGQEARLRCSPMKGHSHVYWYRQLPEEGLKFMVYLQKENIIDESGMPKERFSAEFPKEGPSILRIQQVVRGDSAAYFCASSPRQVNTEAFFGQGTRLTVV.

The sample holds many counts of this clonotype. Written as DNA, the CDR3 is TGCAGTGCTAGGCGGCGGGGGCAATACGAGCAGTACTTC. Its protein is CSARRRGQYEQYF. The chain recombines TRBV20-1 with TRBJ2-7; a weak D match, TRBD2 (7 bases). The V end lost 3 bases, the J end lost 4 bases, and 13 bases lay between the germline ends. The germline V gene has CDR1 DFQATT and CDR2 SNEGSKA (reference sequence). CDR3 length equals 13 residues.

The CDR3 loop is CAISARSAGANVLTF. The CDR3 DNA reads as TGTGCCATCAGTGCAAGGTCGGCTGGGGCCAACGTCCTGACTTTC. The chain combines TRBV10-3 with TRBJ2-6; no definite D call. The CDR3 totals 15 residues. Trimming cost V 4 bases and J 2 bases, with 9 bases left between them. Germline CDR1 reads ENHRY; CDR2 reads SYGVKD.

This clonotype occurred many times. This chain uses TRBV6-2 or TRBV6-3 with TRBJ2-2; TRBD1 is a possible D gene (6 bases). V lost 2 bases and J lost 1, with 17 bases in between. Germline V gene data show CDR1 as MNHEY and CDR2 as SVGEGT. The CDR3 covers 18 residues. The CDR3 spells CASSYLREVTGNTGELFF. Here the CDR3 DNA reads TGTGCCAGCAGTTACCTCCGAGAGGTGACAGGGAACACCGGGGAGCTGTTTTTT.

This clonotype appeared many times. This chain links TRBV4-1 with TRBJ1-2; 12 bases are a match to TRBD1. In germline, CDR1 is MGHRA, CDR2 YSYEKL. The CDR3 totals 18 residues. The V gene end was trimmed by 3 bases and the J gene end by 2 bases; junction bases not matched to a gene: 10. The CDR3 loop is CASSHSGTGGRRNYGYTF. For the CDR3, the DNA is TGCGCCAGCAGCCACTCCGGGACAGGGGGCCGCCGGAACTATGGCTACACCTTC.

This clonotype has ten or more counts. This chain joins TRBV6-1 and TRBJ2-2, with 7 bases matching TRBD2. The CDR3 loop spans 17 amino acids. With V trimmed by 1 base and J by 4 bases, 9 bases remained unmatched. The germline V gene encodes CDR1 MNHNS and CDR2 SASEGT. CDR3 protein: CASSEGRRERVTGELFF. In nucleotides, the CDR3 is TGTGCCAGCAGTGAAGGCAGGCGGGAGCGAGTCACCGGGGAGCTGTTTTTT.

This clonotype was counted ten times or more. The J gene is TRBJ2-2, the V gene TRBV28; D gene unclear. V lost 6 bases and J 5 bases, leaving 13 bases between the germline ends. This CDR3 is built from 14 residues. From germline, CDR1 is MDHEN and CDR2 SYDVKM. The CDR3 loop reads CASSHAGITGELFF. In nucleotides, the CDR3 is TGTGCCAGCAGCCACGCTGGGATTACCGGGGAGCTGTTTTTT.

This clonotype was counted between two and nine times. The CDR3 is CASSPYRGLGTGELFF. The CDR3 DNA sequence: TGTGCCAGCAGTCCCTACAGGGGGCTTGGCACCGGGGAGCTGTTTTTT. This sequence joins TRBV27 and TRBJ2-2; 9 nucleotides agree with TRBD1. CDR1 is MNHEY and CDR2 is SMNVEV in the germline V gene (reference sequence). Trimming cost V 5 bases and J 4 bases; bases outside gene matches: 8. This CDR3 has 16 amino acids.

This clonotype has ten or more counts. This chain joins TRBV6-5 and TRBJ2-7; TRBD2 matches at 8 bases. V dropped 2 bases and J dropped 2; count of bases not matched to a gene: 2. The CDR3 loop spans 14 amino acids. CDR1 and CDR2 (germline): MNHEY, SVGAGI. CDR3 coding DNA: TGTGCCAGCAGTTACCGCGGGGGGACCTACGAGCAGTACTTC. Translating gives CASSYRGGTYEQYF.

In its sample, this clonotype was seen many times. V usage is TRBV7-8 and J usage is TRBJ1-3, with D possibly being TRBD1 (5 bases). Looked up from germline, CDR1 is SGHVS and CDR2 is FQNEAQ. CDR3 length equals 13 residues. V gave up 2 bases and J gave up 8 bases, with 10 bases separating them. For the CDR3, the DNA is TGTGCCAGCAGCTTACTCAGGGAGTACACCATATATTTT. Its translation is CASSLLREYTIYF.

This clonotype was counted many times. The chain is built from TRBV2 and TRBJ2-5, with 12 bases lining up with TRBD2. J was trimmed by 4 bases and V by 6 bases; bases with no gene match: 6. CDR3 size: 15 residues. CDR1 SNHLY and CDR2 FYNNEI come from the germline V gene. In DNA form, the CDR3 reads TGTGCCAGCAGACCTAGCGGGGGGGCCGTAGAGACCCAGTACTTC. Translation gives CASRPSGGAVETQYF.